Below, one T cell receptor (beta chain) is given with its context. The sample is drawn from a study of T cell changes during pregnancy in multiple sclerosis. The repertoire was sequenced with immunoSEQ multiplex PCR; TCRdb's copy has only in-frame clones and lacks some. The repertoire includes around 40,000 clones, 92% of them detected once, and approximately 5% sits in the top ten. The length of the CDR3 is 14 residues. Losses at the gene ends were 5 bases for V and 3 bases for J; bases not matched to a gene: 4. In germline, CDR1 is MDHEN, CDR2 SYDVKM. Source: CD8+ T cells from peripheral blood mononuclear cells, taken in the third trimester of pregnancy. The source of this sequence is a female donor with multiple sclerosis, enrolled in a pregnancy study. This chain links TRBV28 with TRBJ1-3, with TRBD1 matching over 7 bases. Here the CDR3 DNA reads TGTGCCAGCAGTCTAACAGGGGTTGGAAACACCATATATTTT. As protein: CASSLTGVGNTIYF.